The table lists the clone carrying this T cell receptor (beta chain) with many counts. The study recruited hyperthyroidism patients aged 18 to 65 who were newly diagnosed, under 2 months' duration. The authors amplified TCR beta CDR3 regions, and they did so from RNA transcripts for repertoire sequencing. RT-PCR in the first round used HTBI primers; a second-round multiplex PCR followed. In TCRdb, the multiplex PCR reads were re-called with MiXCR into one record per CDR3 protein. The sample carries 900,000 to 1,200,000 distinct CDR3 sequences, about 36% recorded once. The data stem from a study of Graves' ophthalmopathy and Graves' hyperthyroidism. Germline V gene lookup returns CDR1 LNHDA and CDR2 SQIVND (reference sequence). After removal of 10 bases from V and 3 bases from J, the junction contained 11 bases not matched to a gene. The CDR3 is 14 residues long.

The sequence derives from an adult man with Graves' hyperthyroidism. The rearrangement uses TRBV19 and TRBJ2-7; 8 bases agree with TRBD1. The specimen sequenced was peripheral blood or thyroid tissue (not recorded which). The CDR3 is CATTAGTGVYEQYF. Written as DNA, the CDR3 is TGTGCCACCACCGCCGGGACAGGAGTCTACGAGCAGTACTTC.